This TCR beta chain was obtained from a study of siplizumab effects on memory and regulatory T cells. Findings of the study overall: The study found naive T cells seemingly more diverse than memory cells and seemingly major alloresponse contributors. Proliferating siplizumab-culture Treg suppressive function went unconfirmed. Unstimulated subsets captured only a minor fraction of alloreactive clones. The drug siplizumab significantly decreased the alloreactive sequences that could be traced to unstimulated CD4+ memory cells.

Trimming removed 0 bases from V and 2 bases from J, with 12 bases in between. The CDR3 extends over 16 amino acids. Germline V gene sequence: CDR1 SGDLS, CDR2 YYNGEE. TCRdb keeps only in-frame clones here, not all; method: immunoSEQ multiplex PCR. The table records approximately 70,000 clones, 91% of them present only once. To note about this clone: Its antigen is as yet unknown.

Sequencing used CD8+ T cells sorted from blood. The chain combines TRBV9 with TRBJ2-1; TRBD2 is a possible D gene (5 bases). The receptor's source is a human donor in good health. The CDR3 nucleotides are TGTGCCAGCAGCGTAGAAGCGGCTTATACCTACAATGAGCAGTTCTTC. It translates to CASSVEAAYTYNEQFF.